The 16 T cell receptor beta chains given below trace back to one sample, sequenced in a study of OX40 agonist ivuxolimab in advanced cancers. TCRdb's copy holds only in-frame clones and misses some; the assay was immunoSEQ multiplex PCR. Altogether around 100,000 clones are present, around 90% being singletons, with the ten largest covering roughly 0.16%. The material sequenced was CD4+ or CD8+ T cells sorted from blood, taken in a trial of the OX40 agonist ivuxolimab. The receptor set was obtained from an adult with an advanced solid tumor such as melanoma, head and neck, liver or kidney cancer.

The CDR3 reads CAIQRGIRETQYF. CDR3 DNA: TGTGCCATCCAAAGGGGCATTAGGGAGACCCAGTACTTC. The chain has TRBV10-3 and TRBJ2-5, with D possibly being TRBD1 (5 bases). Germline CDR1 reads ENHRY; CDR2 reads SYGVKD. The CDR3 runs 13 residues. V was cut by 8 bases and J by 5 bases, with 15 bases left in between.

This chain connects TRBV10-3 to TRBJ2-1, with D perhaps TRBD2 (6 bases). CDR1 ENHRY and CDR2 SYGVKD come from the germline V gene. The CDR3 runs to 15 residues. Between the trimmed V and J ends, which lost 1 base and 1 base, there was a span of 8 bases. The CDR3 reads CAISELRGSYNEQFF. The CDR3 region has the DNA TGTGCCATCAGTGAGTTGCGGGGTTCCTACAATGAGCAGTTCTTC.

This chain joins TRBV14 and TRBJ1-3; perhaps TRBD1 as D (5 bases). Germline CDR1 SGHDN, CDR2 FVKESK. The CDR3 contains 14 residues. V was shortened by 8 bases and J by 0 bases, with 11 bases between the two germline ends. The CDR3 loop is CASRTTDSGNTIYF. In nucleotides, the CDR3 is TGTGCCAGCCGGACGACAGACTCTGGAAACACCATATATTTT.

In this sample, this clone turned up a few times. The rearrangement links TRBV5-1 to TRBJ2-7, with 10 nucleotides matching TRBD1. The CDR3 length is 15 residues. V gave up 2 bases and J gave up 2 bases; unmatched junction bases: 4. CDR1 and CDR2 from the germline V gene are SGHRS and YFSETQ. In DNA, the CDR3 is TGCGCCAGCAGCTTAGACAGGGGGCTAACCTACGAGCAGTACTTC. Its translation is CASSLDRGLTYEQYF.

There are a few counts of this clone. V is TRBV30 and J is TRBJ1-2; D is uncertain. This CDR3 is 15 amino acids long. Germline assignment: CDR1 GTSNPN and CDR2 SVGIG (reference sequence). V dropped 3 bases and J dropped 0 bases, with 14 bases sitting between them. The CDR3 loop reads CAWSKELRANYGYTF. Here the CDR3 DNA reads TGTGCCTGGAGCAAGGAACTTCGGGCTAACTATGGCTACACCTTC. Full variable domain (outside the CDR3, taken from reference TRBV30 and TRBJ1-2): SQTIHQWPATLVQPVGSPLSLECTVEGTSNPNLYWYRQAAGRGLQLLFYSVGIGQISSEVPQNLSASRPQDRQFILSSKKLLLSDSGFYLCAWSKELRANYGYTFGSGTRLTVV.

The genes are TRBV10-1 and TRBJ2-5; D possibly corresponds to TRBD1 (5 bases). Germline loops: CDR1 WNHNN, CDR2 SYGVQD (reference sequence). Trimming took 2 bases from V and 3 from J, leaving 13 bases between them. The CDR3 spans 15 residues. The CDR3 region is CASSETLAREETQYF. Here the CDR3 DNA reads TGCGCCAGCAGTGAGACTTTAGCCAGGGAAGAGACCCAGTACTTC.

The chain has TRBV4-1 and TRBJ1-2; D call uncertain. Trimming took 1 base from V and 8 from J, leaving 11 bases between them. In germline, CDR1 is MGHRA, CDR2 YSYEKL. This CDR3 comprises 13 residues. The CDR3 DNA follows: TGCGCCAGCAGCCAAGTCCTGAGAGGGGGCTACACCTTC. Its translation: CASSQVLRGGYTF.

V is TRBV19 and J is TRBJ2-3, with TRBD1 identical over 7 bases. The V segment lost 2 bases and the J segment 0 bases; nucleotides outside the gene matches: 17. This CDR3 spans 20 amino acids. CDR1 LNHDA and CDR2 SQIVND come from the germline V gene (reference sequence). CDR3 in amino acids: CASSIIQLIPNRGSTDTQYF. The CDR3 nucleotides read TGTGCCAGTAGTATAATCCAATTAATCCCGAACAGGGGTAGCACAGATACGCAGTATTTT.

This sequence joins TRBV10-2 and TRBJ2-5; 10 bases align to TRBD2. Germline V lookup: CDR1 WSHSY, CDR2 SAAADI. V trimming: 5 bases; J trimming: 4 bases; junction bases outside the gene matches: 7. The length of the CDR3 is 15 residues. CDR3 DNA sequence: TGCGCCAGCAGTTTTGCTAGCGGGAGTAGAGAGACCCAGTACTTC. The encoded protein is CASSFASGSRETQYF.

The rearrangement uses TRBV6-6 and TRBJ2-7, with a possible D match to TRBD1 (5 bases). Germline V CDR1 and CDR2: MNHNY, SVGAGI (reference sequence). The CDR3 length is 14 residues. Trimming left V 0 bases short and J 5 bases short, with 11 bases between. CDR3 amino acids: CASSYSTTGHEQYF. The CDR3 DNA reads as TGTGCCAGCAGTTACTCGACAACAGGTCACGAGCAGTACTTC.

The V gene is TRBV5-1, the J gene TRBJ2-1; 14 nucleotides line up with TRBD2. The length of the CDR3 is 17 residues. CDR1 is SGHRS and CDR2 is YFSETQ in the germline V gene. V dropped 4 bases and J dropped 5; count of bases not matched to a gene: 8. In DNA, the CDR3 is TGCGCCAGCAGCAGCGGGACTAGCGGGAGAATGCACAATGAGCAGTTCTTC. It translates to CASSSGTSGRMHNEQFF. The full variable domain, with the rest looked up from reference TRBV5-1 and TRBJ2-1, is KAGVTQTPRYLIKTRGQQVTLSCSPISGHRSVSWYQQTPGQGLQFLFEYFSETQRNKGNFPGRFSGRQFSNSRSEMNVSTLELGDSALYLCASSSGTSGRMHNEQFFGPGTRLTVL.

This rearrangement joins TRBV10-3 to TRBJ1-1; tentative D call: TRBD1 (5 bases). Germline CDR1 ENHRY, CDR2 SYGVKD. The CDR3 runs 13 residues. The ends were cut back, 6 bases at V and 5 bases at J, with 13 bases in the middle. The CDR3 sequence: CAIRGLPGTEAFF. The CDR3 nucleotides are TGTGCCATCAGGGGACTCCCAGGGACTGAAGCTTTCTTT.

The rearrangement joins TRBV2 to TRBJ1-1, with unresolved D. This CDR3 has 13 amino acids. V dropped 8 bases and J dropped 0 bases, with 10 bases sitting between them. The germline CDR1 and CDR2 sequences are SNHLY and FYNNEI. In DNA, the CDR3 is TGTGCCAGCCGGAAGGGTATGAACACTGAAGCTTTCTTT. Translation gives CASRKGMNTEAFF.

The chain combines TRBV5-6 with TRBJ2-2; no reliable D call. The germline V and J ends were trimmed by 0 bases and 1 base, with 4 bases remaining between them. The CDR3 sequence is 14 residues long. Germline V gene sequence: CDR1 SGHDT, CDR2 YYEEEE. The CDR3 coding sequence is TGTGCCAGCAGCTTGGGGGGGAACACCGGGGAGCTGTTTTTT. Translated: CASSLGGNTGELFF.

The chain has TRBV2 and TRBJ2-1, with a possible D match to TRBD1 (6 bases). The germline V gene encodes CDR1 SNHLY and CDR2 FYNNEI. This CDR3 has 14 amino acids. V lost 3 bases and J lost 3, with 9 bases in between. The CDR3 bases are TGTGCCAGCAGTGAGGGGGCTTTCTACAATGAGCAGTTCTTC. Protein: CASSEGAFYNEQFF.

The rearrangement joins TRBV7-3 to TRBJ2-2; TRBD2 aligns across 15 bases. This CDR3 region has 19 residues. Unmatched junction bases numbered 12, after V lost 5 bases and J lost 5 bases. Germline assignment: CDR1 SGHTA and CDR2 FQGTGA. CDR3 in amino acids: CASSPAGLAGGGGTGELFF. The CDR3 nucleotides are TGTGCCAGCAGCCCTGCGGGACTAGCGGGAGGAGGAGGAACCGGGGAGCTGTTTTTT.